This T cell receptor beta chain was captured in a study of memory CD4+ T cells and cytomegalovirus serostatus. As for the study in general: This sample comes from healthy Belgian adults, under 10 CMV seropositive, about 23 seronegative.

Single viable CD3+CD4+CD8-CD45RO+ cells were sorted as the memory CD4+ T cells. The assay was immunoSEQ multiplex PCR, and TCRdb's table has in-frame clones only and misses some. Of tens of thousands of clones listed, approximately 78% are singletons. Germline V gives CDR1 MDHEN, CDR2 SYDVKM. The V and J ends lost 2 bases and 5 bases respectively, with 6 bases between them. There are 12 residues in the CDR3. The table lists this clone with a few counts. Other DNA sequences in the sample encode the same CDR3. This rearrangement joins TRBV28 to TRBJ1-2; possible D gene TRBD1, 5 bases. The sequence was obtained from an adult in good health and CMV-seronegative. The sample was memory CD4+ T cells from blood. In nucleotides, the CDR3 is TGTGCCAGCAGTTTACAGGGTTATGGCTACACCTTC. Translating it yields CASSLQGYGYTF.